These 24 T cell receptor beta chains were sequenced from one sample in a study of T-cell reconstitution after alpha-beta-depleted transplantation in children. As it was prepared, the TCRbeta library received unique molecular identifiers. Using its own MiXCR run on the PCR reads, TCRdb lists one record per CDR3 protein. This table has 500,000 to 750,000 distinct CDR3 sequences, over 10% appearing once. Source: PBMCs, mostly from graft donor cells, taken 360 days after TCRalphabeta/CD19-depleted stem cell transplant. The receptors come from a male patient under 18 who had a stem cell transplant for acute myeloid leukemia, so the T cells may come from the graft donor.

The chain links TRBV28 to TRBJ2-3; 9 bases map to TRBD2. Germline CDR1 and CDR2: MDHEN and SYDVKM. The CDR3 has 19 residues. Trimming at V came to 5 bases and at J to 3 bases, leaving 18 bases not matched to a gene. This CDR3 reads CASSPKWAGGPIWTDTQYF. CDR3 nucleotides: TGTGCCAGCAGTCCCAAGTGGGCGGGAGGGCCCATATGGACAGATACGCAGTATTTT.

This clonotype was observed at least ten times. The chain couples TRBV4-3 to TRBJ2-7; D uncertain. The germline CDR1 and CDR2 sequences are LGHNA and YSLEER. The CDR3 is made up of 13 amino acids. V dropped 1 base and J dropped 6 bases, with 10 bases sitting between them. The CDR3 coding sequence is TGCGCCAGCAGCCAAGCAAGGGCTAGCGAGCAGTACTTC. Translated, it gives CASSQARASEQYF.

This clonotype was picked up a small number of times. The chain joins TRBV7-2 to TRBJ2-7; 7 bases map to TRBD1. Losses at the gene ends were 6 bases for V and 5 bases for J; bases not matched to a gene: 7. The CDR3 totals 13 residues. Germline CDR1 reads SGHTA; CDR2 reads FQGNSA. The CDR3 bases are TGTGCCAGCAGGGTTGACAGGGTCCACGAGCAGTACTTC. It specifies CASRVDRVHEQYF.

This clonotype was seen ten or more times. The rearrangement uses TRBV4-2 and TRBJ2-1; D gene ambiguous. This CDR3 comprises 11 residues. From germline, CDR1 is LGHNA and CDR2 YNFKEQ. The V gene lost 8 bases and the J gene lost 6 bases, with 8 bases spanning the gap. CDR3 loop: CASAAANEQFF. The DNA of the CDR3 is TGTGCCAGCGCCGCGGCCAATGAGCAGTTCTTC.

The CDR3 DNA sequence: TGTGCCAGCAGCTTACCGACAGGGGACGTAAAGAAGAGCTCCTACAATGAGCAGTTCTTC. Amino acid sequence: CASSLPTGDVKKSSYNEQFF. This chain connects TRBV7-3 to TRBJ2-1, with 8 nucleotides matching TRBD1. Looked up from germline, CDR1 is SGHTA and CDR2 is FQGTGA. The CDR3 runs to 20 residues. J was trimmed by 0 bases and V by 2 bases; bases with no gene match: 15.

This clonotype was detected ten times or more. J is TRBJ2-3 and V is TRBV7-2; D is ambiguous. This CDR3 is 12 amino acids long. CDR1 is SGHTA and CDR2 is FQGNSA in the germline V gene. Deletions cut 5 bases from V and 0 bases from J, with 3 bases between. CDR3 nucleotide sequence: TGTGCCAGCAGCCCCAGCACAGATACGCAGTATTTT. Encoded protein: CASSPSTDTQYF.

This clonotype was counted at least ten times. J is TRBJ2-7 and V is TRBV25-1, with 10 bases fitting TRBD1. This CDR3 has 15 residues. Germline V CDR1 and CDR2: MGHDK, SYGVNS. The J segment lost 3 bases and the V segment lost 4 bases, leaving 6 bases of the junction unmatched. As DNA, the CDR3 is TGTGCCAGCAGTGGCCGGGACAGGGGACGCTACGAGCAGTACTTC. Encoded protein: CASSGRDRGRYEQYF.

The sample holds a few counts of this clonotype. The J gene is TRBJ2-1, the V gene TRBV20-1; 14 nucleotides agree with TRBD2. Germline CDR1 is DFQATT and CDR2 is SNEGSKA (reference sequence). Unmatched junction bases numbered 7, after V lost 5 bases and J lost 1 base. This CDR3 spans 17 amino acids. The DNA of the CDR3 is TGCAGTGCTTGGGGACTAGCGGGAGTGAGGTCCTACAATGAGCAGTTCTTC. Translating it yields CSAWGLAGVRSYNEQFF.

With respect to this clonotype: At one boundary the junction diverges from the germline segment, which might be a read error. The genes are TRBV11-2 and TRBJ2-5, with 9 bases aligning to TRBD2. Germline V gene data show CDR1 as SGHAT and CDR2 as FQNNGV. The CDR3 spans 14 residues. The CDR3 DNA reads TGTTCCAGCAGCTCTAGCGGGGTCCAAGAGACCCAGTACTTC. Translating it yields CSSSSSGVQETQYF.

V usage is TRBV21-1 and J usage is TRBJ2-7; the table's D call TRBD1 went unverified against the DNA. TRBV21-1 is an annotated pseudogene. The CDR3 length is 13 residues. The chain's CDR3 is CASSRGQGGEQYF. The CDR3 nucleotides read TGTGCCAGCAGTAGGGGGCAGGGGGGGGAGCAGTACTTC.

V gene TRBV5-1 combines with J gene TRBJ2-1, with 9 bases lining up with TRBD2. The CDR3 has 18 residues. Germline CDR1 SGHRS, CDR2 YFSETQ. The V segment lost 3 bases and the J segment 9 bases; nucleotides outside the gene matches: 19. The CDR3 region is CASSSPPYSGSGGVEQFF. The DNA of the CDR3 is TGCGCCAGCAGCTCCCCACCATATAGCGGGAGTGGGGGAGTTGAGCAGTTCTTC.

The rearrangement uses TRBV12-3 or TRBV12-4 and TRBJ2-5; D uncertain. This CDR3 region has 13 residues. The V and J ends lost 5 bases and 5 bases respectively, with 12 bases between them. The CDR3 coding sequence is TGTGCCAGCAGTCGCCTGGGTTGGGAGACCCAGTACTTC. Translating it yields CASSRLGWETQYF.

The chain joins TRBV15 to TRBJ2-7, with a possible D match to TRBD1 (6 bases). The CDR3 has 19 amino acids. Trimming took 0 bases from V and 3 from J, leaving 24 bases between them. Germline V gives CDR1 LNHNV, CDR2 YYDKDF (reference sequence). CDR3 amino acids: CATSRDPIFTGLRNYEQYF. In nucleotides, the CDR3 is TGTGCCACCAGCAGAGATCCGATATTTACAGGGTTAAGGAACTACGAGCAGTACTTC.

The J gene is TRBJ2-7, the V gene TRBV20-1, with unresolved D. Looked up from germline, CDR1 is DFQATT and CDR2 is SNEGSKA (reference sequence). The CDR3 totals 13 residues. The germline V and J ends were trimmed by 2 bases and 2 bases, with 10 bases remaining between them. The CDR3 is CSARSGPTYEQYF. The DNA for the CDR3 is TGCAGTGCTAGATCTGGTCCGACCTACGAGCAGTACTTC.

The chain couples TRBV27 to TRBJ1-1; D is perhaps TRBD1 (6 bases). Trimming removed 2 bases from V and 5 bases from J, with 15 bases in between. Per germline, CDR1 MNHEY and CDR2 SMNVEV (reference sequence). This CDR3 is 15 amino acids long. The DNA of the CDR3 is TGTGCCAGCAGTTTAGGGGCAGGGGCTGCTACTGAAGCTTTCTTT. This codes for CASSLGAGAATEAFF.

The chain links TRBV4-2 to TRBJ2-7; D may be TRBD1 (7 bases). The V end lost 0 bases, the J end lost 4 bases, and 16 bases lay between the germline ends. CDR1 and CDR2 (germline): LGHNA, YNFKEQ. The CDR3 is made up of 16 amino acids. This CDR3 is CASSQDGGGGPYEQYF. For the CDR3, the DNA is TGTGCCAGCAGCCAAGATGGAGGAGGGGGCCCGTACGAGCAGTACTTC.

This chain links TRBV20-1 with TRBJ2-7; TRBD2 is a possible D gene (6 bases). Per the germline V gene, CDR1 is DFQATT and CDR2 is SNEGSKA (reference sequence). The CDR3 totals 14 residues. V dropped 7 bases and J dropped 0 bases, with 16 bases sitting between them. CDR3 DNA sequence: TGCAGTGGGGGCTCGTGGGAGGCCTCCTACGAGCAGTACTTC. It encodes CSGGSWEASYEQYF.

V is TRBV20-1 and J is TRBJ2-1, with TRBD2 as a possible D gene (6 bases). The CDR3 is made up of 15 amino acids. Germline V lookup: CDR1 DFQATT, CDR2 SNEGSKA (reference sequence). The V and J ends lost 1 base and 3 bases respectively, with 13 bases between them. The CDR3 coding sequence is TGCAGTGCTAGAGTAGCGGTCGATTACTACAATGAGCAGTTCTTC. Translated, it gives CSARVAVDYYNEQFF.

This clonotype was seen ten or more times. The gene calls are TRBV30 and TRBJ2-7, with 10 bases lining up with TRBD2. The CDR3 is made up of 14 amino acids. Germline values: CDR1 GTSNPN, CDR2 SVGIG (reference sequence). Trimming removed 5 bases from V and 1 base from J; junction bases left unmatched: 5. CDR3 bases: TGTGCCTGGTCCGGGACTAGCGTATCCTACGAGCAGTACTTC. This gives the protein CAWSGTSVSYEQYF.

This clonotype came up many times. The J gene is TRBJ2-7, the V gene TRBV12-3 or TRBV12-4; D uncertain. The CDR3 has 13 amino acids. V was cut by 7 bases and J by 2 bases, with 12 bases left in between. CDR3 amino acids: CASKGRITYEQYF. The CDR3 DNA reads TGTGCCAGCAAAGGGCGGATCACCTACGAGCAGTACTTC.

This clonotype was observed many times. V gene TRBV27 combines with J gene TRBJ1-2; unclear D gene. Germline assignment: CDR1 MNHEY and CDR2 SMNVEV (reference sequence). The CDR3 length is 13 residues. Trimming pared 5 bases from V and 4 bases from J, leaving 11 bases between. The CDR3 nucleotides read TGTGCCAGCAGTGGCGGCGGACCCTATGGCTACACCTTC. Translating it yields CASSGGGPYGYTF.

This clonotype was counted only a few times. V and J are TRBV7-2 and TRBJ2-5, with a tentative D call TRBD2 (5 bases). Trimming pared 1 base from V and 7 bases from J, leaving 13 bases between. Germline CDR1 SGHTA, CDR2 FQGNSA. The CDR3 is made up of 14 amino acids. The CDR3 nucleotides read TGTGCCAGCAGCTTAGAACTTCGCGGGCCGACCCAGTACTTC. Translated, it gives CASSLELRGPTQYF.

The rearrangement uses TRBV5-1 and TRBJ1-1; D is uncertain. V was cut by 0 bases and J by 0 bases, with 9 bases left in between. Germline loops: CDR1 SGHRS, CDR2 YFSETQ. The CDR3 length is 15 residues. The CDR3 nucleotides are TGCGCCAGCAGCTTGGTATCTGAAATGAACACTGAAGCTTTCTTT. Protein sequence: CASSLVSEMNTEAFF.

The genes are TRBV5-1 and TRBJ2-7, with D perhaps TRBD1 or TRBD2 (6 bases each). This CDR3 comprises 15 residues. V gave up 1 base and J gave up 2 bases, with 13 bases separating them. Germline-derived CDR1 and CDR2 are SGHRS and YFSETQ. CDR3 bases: TGCGCCAGCAGCTTGATGGCGGGACAAACCTACGAGCAGTACTTC. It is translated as CASSLMAGQTYEQYF. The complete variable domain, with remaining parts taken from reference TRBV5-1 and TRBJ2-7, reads KAGVTQTPRYLIKTRGQQVTLSCSPISGHRSVSWYQQTPGQGLQFLFEYFSETQRNKGNFPGRFSGRQFSNSRSEMNVSTLELGDSALYLCASSLMAGQTYEQYFGPGTRLTVT.